The table lists the clone carrying this T cell receptor beta chain with a count of one. Its antigen is undetermined. Since the CDR3 does not end with the conserved phenylalanine or tryptophan, this likely comes from a read error. The sample is drawn from a study of tumor-infiltrating lymphocytes in primary liver carcinoma. About the research overall: Measuring roughly 4 to 11 cm across, the tumors were staged as T1-T3 N0M0. Roughly 3.5 to 8 million productive TCRbeta reads came from each sample, comparable across tissue types. Overall study findings and caveats: Tumor-adjacent and tumor-blood pairs showed less overlap than tumor region pairs. Tumor samples exhibited a significantly greater top-250-clone fraction than blood samples (p = 0.039).

Joint extraction of RNA and DNA used about 17-33 mg of bulk tissue that was unsorted. The V end lost 8 bases, the J end lost 5 bases, and 19 bases lay between the germline ends. Germline assignment: CDR1 MNHEY and CDR2 SVGAGI. This CDR3 region has 15 residues. Constant-region priming of about 520 ng total RNA yielded TCR beta cDNA. It was through three nested multiplex PCR rounds of slightly modified ARM-PCR that TCR beta libraries arose. With TRBV1-TRBV30 forward primers and a C-beta reverse primer, the first two PCR rounds were run for nine to eleven cycles each. TCRdb reprocessed the multiplex PCR reads with MiXCR, giving one entry per CDR3 protein. This sample has 90,000 to 150,000 distinct CDR3 sequences, with approximately 68% found just once.

Sequencing used tumor-adjacent normal liver tissue. The TCR originated in a woman aged 60 to 75 with primary liver carcinoma and hepatitis B virus infection. The genes are TRBV6-5 and TRBJ2-1; D possibly corresponds to TRBD1 (6 bases). The DNA of the CDR3 is TGTGCCAGCGGGATGAGGACAGATAGAAACAATGAGCAGTTCTAC. Translation gives CASGMRTDRNNEQFY.